This TCR beta chain stems from a study of blood T cell repertoires in COVID-19. The V gene lost 0 bases and the J gene lost 4 bases, with 14 bases spanning the gap. The V gene's germline CDR1 is SGDLS and CDR2 YYNGEE. The CDR3 covers 15 residues. TCRdb's copy holds only in-frame clones and misses some; the assay was immunoSEQ multiplex PCR. This sample has some 190,000 clones, with about 83% found just once. V usage is TRBV9 and J usage is TRBJ2-7; D is perhaps TRBD2 (5 bases). This sequence originates from a woman in her 70s with active or convalescent COVID-19. Specimen: peripheral blood. CDR3 nucleotide sequence: TGTGCCAGCAGCGTAGCCGGACGGGGTGGATACGAGCAGTACTTC. Translated, it gives CASSVAGRGGYEQYF. The full variable domain, completed using reference TRBV9 and TRBJ2-7, is DSGVTQTPKHLITATGQRVTLRCSPRSGDLSVYWYQQSLDQGLQFLIQYYNGEERAKGNILERFSAQQFPDLHSELNLSSLELGDSALYFCASSVAGRGGYEQYFGPGTRLTVT.